This TCR beta chain emerged from a study of blood T cell repertoires in COVID-19. Source study methods: Reference gene primers were amplified, and this amplification served to estimate nucleated cell counts. Sequenced by immunoSEQ multiplex PCR; TCRdb stores in-frame clones only, minus some. Clonal size and the V and J genes are those of that table, whereas D and trimming came from the DNA. The sample shows approximately 200,000 clones, 80% to 90% of them seen only once. The CDR3 runs 13 residues. Trimming shortened V by 5 bases and J by 3 bases, and 10 bases separated the two germline ends. Germline-derived CDR1 and CDR2 are KGHSH and LQKENI.

The chain has TRBV18 and TRBJ1-1, with D tentatively TRBD1 (5 bases). The source of this sequence is a man aged 50 or older with acute or convalescent COVID-19. Sequenced input: peripheral blood. The CDR3 reads CASSGAPDTEAFF. DNA for the CDR3: TGTGCCAGCTCAGGGGCACCGGACACTGAAGCTTTCTTT.